The 24 T cell receptor beta chains presented below share a single source sample, sequenced in a study of regulatory T cells in long-lasting Graves disease. Time point given: newly diagnosed GD, antithyroid drugs for less than 3 months. PBMC RNA was the source of the TCR library. Arm-PCR of CDR3 regions with iRepertoire HTBI primers generated TCR beta libraries. TCRdb re-derived calls from the multiplex PCR reads in MiXCR, one entry per CDR3 protein. Of 350,000 to 450,000 distinct CDR3 sequences in the sample, over 9.5% were seen once. The same data also contributed to another study, on T cells in Graves' hyperthyroidism and ophthalmopathy.

Source: peripheral blood mononuclear cells (PBMCs), taken at new diagnosis, from a patient treated with antithyroid drugs. The receptor set was obtained from a woman aged 18 to 35 with Graves disease.

Concerning this clonotype: A much larger clone sits a single nucleotide away, making a read error possible. The CDR3 region has the DNA TGCAGTGGACAACTAGCGGGAGGGCCCGAGTACAATGAGCAGTTCTTC. This encodes CSGQLAGGPEYNEQFF. The chain is built from TRBV20-1 and TRBJ2-1; 13 bases are a match to TRBD2. The germline gives CDR1 DFQATT, CDR2 SNEGSKA (reference sequence). V shed 7 bases, J shed 4 bases, and the junction held 10 bases outside the gene matches. This CDR3 spans 16 amino acids.

This chain joins TRBV6-6 and TRBJ1-2; D is perhaps TRBD1 (5 bases). Germline lookup yields CDR1 MNHNY and CDR2 SVGAGI (reference sequence). The length of the CDR3 is 21 residues. V dropped 0 bases and J dropped 0 bases, with 26 bases sitting between them. The CDR3: CASSYSSGAGSGQGANYGYTF. The CDR3 DNA is TGTGCCAGCAGTTACTCGAGTGGGGCAGGCTCTGGTCAGGGAGCTAACTATGGCTACACCTTC.

Ten or more counts support this clonotype. The chain uses TRBV18 and TRBJ2-7, with TRBD2 matching 8 bases. CDR3 length: 15 residues. V lost 6 bases and J lost 2; bases outside the gene matches: 9. Germline CDR1 KGHSH, CDR2 LQKENI. The CDR3 is CASSPRGADPYEQYF. The CDR3 DNA is TGTGCCAGCTCCCCGCGGGGGGCAGACCCCTACGAGCAGTACTTC.

This clonotype has a handful of counts. The chain employs TRBV9 and TRBJ2-2; 7 bases are shared with TRBD1. This CDR3 region has 15 residues. Germline V CDR1 and CDR2: SGDLS, YYNGEE. The V segment lost 4 bases and the J segment 3 bases; nucleotides outside the gene matches: 6. CDR3 sequence (DNA): TGTGCCAGCAGCTCGAGGGGGCCGGACACCGGGGAGCTGTTTTTT. Protein product: CASSSRGPDTGELFF.

In this sample, this clonotype turned up many times. The chain links TRBV6-5 to TRBJ1-1; 8 positions match TRBD1. With 0 bases clipped from V and 6 bases from J, the junction kept 3 bases outside the gene matches. Germline V gives CDR1 MNHEY, CDR2 SVGAGI. The CDR3 extends over 14 amino acids. The CDR3 reads CASSYSDRVAEAFF. The CDR3 DNA is TGTGCCAGCAGTTACTCGGACAGGGTCGCTGAAGCTTTCTTT.

This chain links TRBV4-3 with TRBJ2-2, with 11 bases that match TRBD2. Germline loops: CDR1 LGHNA, CDR2 YSLEER. The CDR3 sequence is 16 residues long. The ends lost 6 bases at V and 5 bases at J; junction bases unmatched: 8. For the CDR3, the DNA is TGCGCCAGCAGGATTGTAGCGGGAGGGCGGACCGGGGAGCTGTTTTTT. Residues: CASRIVAGGRTGELFF.

V is TRBV12-3 or TRBV12-4 and J is TRBJ2-1; 14 nucleotides match TRBD2. The CDR3 sequence is 18 residues long. Trimming cost V 5 bases and J 6 bases; bases outside gene matches: 12. CDR3 residues: CASSPIRLAGGLRNEQFF. DNA of the CDR3: TGTGCCAGCAGTCCCATTCGACTAGCGGGGGGGCTGCGCAATGAGCAGTTCTTC.

V gene TRBV6-2 or TRBV6-3 combines with J gene TRBJ1-6; D is unresolved. The CDR3 is made up of 13 amino acids. From germline, CDR1 is MNHEY and CDR2 SVGEGT. V was shortened by 4 bases and J by 7 bases, with 8 bases between the two germline ends. This CDR3 is CASSFAGNSPLHF. CDR3 nucleotides: TGTGCCAGCAGTTTCGCAGGCAATTCACCCCTCCACTTT.

This clonotype was recorded at least ten times. The rearrangement uses TRBV15 and TRBJ1-1, with a tentative D call TRBD1 (5 bases). There are 18 residues in the CDR3. V was shortened by 0 bases and J by 11 bases, with 28 bases between the two germline ends. The V gene's germline CDR1 is LNHNV and CDR2 YYDKDF (reference sequence). This CDR3 is CATSRDRAGLHDGASAFF. The CDR3 DNA sequence: TGTGCCACCAGCAGAGATCGGGCGGGGCTCCACGATGGGGCGTCGGCTTTCTTT.

This clonotype was recorded at least ten times. The chain uses TRBV29-1 and TRBJ2-3; D is perhaps TRBD1 (5 bases). Trimming took off 6 bases at V and 1 base at J, with 17 bases between the two ends. The germline gives CDR1 SQVTM, CDR2 ANQGSEA. The CDR3 covers 15 residues. CDR3 sequence (DNA): TGCAGCGTCGTCCGTCAGGGTGGGGGCACAGATACGCAGTATTTT. Residues: CSVVRQGGGTDTQYF.

The sample holds many counts of this clonotype. The chain recombines TRBV10-3 with TRBJ2-3; D unresolved. This CDR3 has 12 amino acids. The V gene's germline CDR1 is ENHRY and CDR2 SYGVKD. Trimming left V 2 bases short and J 3 bases short, with 3 bases between. The CDR3 DNA sequence: TGTGCCATCAGTGAGGAGACAGATACGCAGTATTTT. Its protein is CAISEETDTQYF.

The genes are TRBV24-1 and TRBJ2-3; 15 bases line up with TRBD2. J lost 0 bases, V lost 3 bases, and 9 bases had no gene match. The CDR3 runs 20 residues. CDR1 KGHDR and CDR2 SFDVKD come from the germline V gene. CDR3 residues: CATSDTGTSGRRTSTDTQYF. The CDR3, as DNA: TGTGCCACCAGTGATACCGGGACTAGCGGGAGGCGAACTAGCACAGATACGCAGTATTTT.

This clonotype came up many times. This chain uses TRBV20-1 with TRBJ2-3; D remains unclear. Per germline, CDR1 DFQATT and CDR2 SNEGSKA (reference sequence). CDR3 size: 11 residues. The germline V and J ends were trimmed by 4 bases and 4 bases, with 6 bases remaining between them. CDR3 in DNA: TGCAGTGCTAATTGGGCAGATACGCAGTATTTT. Encoded protein: CSANWADTQYF.

Ten or more counts support this clonotype. The rearrangement links TRBV7-8 to TRBJ1-1, with a tentative D call TRBD1 (5 bases). This CDR3 comprises 16 residues. The V end lost 1 base, the J end lost 7 bases, and 19 bases lay between the germline ends. Germline CDR1 reads SGHVS; CDR2 reads FQNEAQ. CDR3 nucleotides: TGTGCCAGCAGCTTAGGGGGACTTCTAATGGGGGTTGAAGCTTTCTTT. Amino acid sequence: CASSLGGLLMGVEAFF.

This clonotype was recorded many times. This rearrangement joins TRBV5-6 to TRBJ1-1, with 10 bases aligning to TRBD1. The CDR3 extends over 14 amino acids. Losses at the gene ends were 3 bases for V and 4 bases for J; bases not matched to a gene: 3. Looked up from germline, CDR1 is SGHDT and CDR2 is YYEEEE. The CDR3, as DNA: TGTGCCAGCAGCTGGGACAGGGGATTCACTGAAGCTTTCTTT. This encodes CASSWDRGFTEAFF. The full variable domain, rest sourced from reference TRBV5-6 and TRBJ1-1, is DAGVTQSPTHLIKTRGQQVTLRCSPKSGHDTVSWYQQALGQGPQFIFQYYEEEERQRGNFPDRFSGHQFPNYSSELNVNALLLGDSALYLCASSWDRGFTEAFFGQGTRLTVV.

A word on this clonotype: A single base separates this from a much larger clone, so it may be a read error. The chain joins TRBV5-1 to TRBJ2-3; TRBD1 or TRBD2 may be the D gene (6 bases each). The CDR3 contains 15 residues. Germline V gene data show CDR1 as SGHRS and CDR2 as YFSETQ. The CDR3 loop is CAGSLTTGATDTQYF. DNA for the CDR3: TGCGCCGGCAGCCTCACGACGGGGGCCACAGATACGCAGTATTTT. The entire variable domain, with the rest obtained from reference TRBV5-1 and TRBJ2-3, is as follows: KAGVTQTPRYLIKTRGQQVTLSCSPISGHRSVSWYQQTPGQGLQFLFEYFSETQRNKGNFPGRFSGRQFSNSRSEMNVSTLELGDSALYLCAGSLTTGATDTQYFGPGTRLTVL.

This clonotype was picked up many times. This chain joins TRBV20-1 and TRBJ2-5, with D perhaps TRBD1 or TRBD2 (5 bases each). The CDR3 has 13 residues. Trimming pared 5 bases from V and 6 bases from J, leaving 16 bases between. The germline gives CDR1 DFQATT, CDR2 SNEGSKA (reference sequence). The CDR3 reads CSAWVAGRKTQYF. CDR3 sequence (DNA): TGCAGTGCTTGGGTTGCAGGGAGAAAGACCCAGTACTTC.

This clonotype showed up just a few times. The gene calls are TRBV11-2 and TRBJ2-7; no clear D. CDR3 length equals 15 residues. V was pared by 1 base and J by 3 bases, with 13 bases between. Germline-derived CDR1 and CDR2 are SGHAT and FQNNGV. The CDR3 is CASSLVAQPYYEQYF. DNA of the CDR3: TGTGCCAGCAGCTTAGTCGCGCAGCCCTACTACGAGCAGTACTTC.

The genes are TRBV20-1 and TRBJ1-5; 7 bases agree with TRBD1. The CDR3 is made up of 11 amino acids. Germline V gene data show CDR1 as DFQATT and CDR2 as SNEGSKA (reference sequence). V trimming: 2 bases; J trimming: 11 bases; junction bases outside the gene matches: 3. CDR3 bases: TGCAGTGCTAGATGGGGACAGTCCCAGCATTTT. Protein: CSARWGQSQHF.

This clonotype has only a few counts. This rearrangement joins TRBV30 to TRBJ2-3; the D gene is possibly TRBD2 (7 bases). Germline V gene lookup returns CDR1 GTSNPN and CDR2 SVGIG (reference sequence). The CDR3 extends over 12 amino acids. V lost 4 bases and J lost 6, with 11 bases in between. Here the CDR3 reads CAWKGGGDTQYF. CDR3 DNA sequence: TGTGCCTGGAAAGGGGGGGGGGATACGCAGTATTTT.

In its sample, this clonotype was seen many times. This chain joins TRBV2 and TRBJ1-1, with D possibly being TRBD1 (6 bases). The V end lost 6 bases, the J end lost 10 bases, and 24 bases lay between the germline ends. The CDR3 contains 15 residues. CDR1 is SNHLY and CDR2 is FYNNEI in the germline V gene. Written as DNA, the CDR3 is TGTGCCAGCAGCGGACAGTGGGTAGGGAGCGAAGGAGCTTTCTTT. The encoded protein is CASSGQWVGSEGAFF. The full variable domain, with the rest looked up from reference TRBV2 and TRBJ1-1, is EPEVTQTPSHQVTQMGQEVILRCVPISNHLYFYWYRQILGQKVEFLVSFYNNEISEKSEIFDDQFSVERPDGSNFTLKIRSTKLEDSAMYFCASSGQWVGSEGAFFGQGTRLTVV.

In its sample, this clonotype was seen many times. The V gene is TRBV6-2 or TRBV6-3, the J gene TRBJ2-5; D might be TRBD2 (6 bases). Germline loops: CDR1 MNHEY, CDR2 SVGEGT. The V and J ends lost 2 bases and 6 bases respectively, with 25 bases between them. CDR3 size: 18 residues. DNA of the CDR3: TGTGCCAGCAGTTACCTAGCCCAGCGGGCCGCCGGGTTGAAGACCCAGTACTTC. This codes for CASSYLAQRAAGLKTQYF.

This clonotype was recorded many times. V gene TRBV28 combines with J gene TRBJ2-3; possible D gene TRBD2, 5 bases. The V end was cut by 6 bases, the J end by 2 bases, with 12 bases between. Germline loops: CDR1 MDHEN, CDR2 SYDVKM. The CDR3 contains 14 residues. As DNA, the CDR3 is TGTGCCAGCAGCTCCATAGCGATCACAGATACGCAGTATTTT. Encoded protein: CASSSIAITDTQYF.

A few counts support this clonotype. DNA for the CDR3: TGCAGTGCTGGGCCGATTAATCAGCCCCAGCATTTT. This translates into CSAGPINQPQHF. The chain is built from TRBV20-1 and TRBJ1-5; D remains ambiguous. This CDR3 comprises 12 residues. V lost 5 bases to trimming and J lost 4 bases, with 9 bases between them. CDR1 and CDR2 (germline): DFQATT, SNEGSKA (reference sequence).